This TCR beta chain was recorded in a study of shared clonotypes between healthy human individuals. Study-level information: The composition of the donors was a couple of women and a few men aged 18 to 49. General study findings and limits: Relative to memory subsets, naive subsets generally showed larger estimated richness. Clonotype sharing among donors likely depends on sequencing depth.

Germline V gene lookup returns CDR1 MDHEN and CDR2 SYDVKM. Losses at the gene ends were 5 bases for V and 5 bases for J; bases not matched to a gene: 7. The length of the CDR3 is 16 residues. On this clone itself: Its antigen is as yet unknown.

Each replicate PCR on the sorted subsets used roughly 200 ng DNA (around 30,000 T cell genomes). Profiled with immunoSEQ multiplex PCR; TCRdb holds only in-frame clones, not every one. The repertoire has under 130,000 clones, 67% of them found once; the top ten carry approximately 23%. The receptor's source is a woman aged 25 to 45 in good health. The sequencing sample was made of memory CD8+ T cells sorted from blood. The sample's subset: CD45RO+ cells pooled with CCR7-negative TemRA cells. This rearrangement joins TRBV28 to TRBJ2-1, with 12 bases matching TRBD2. The CDR3 DNA sequence: TGTGCCAGCAGTACCCGACTAGCGGGGGTACACAATGAGCAGTTCTTC. Protein: CASSTRLAGVHNEQFF. Full variable domain (missing parts from reference TRBV28 and TRBJ2-1): DVKVTQSSRYLVKRTGEKVFLECVQDMDHENMFWYRQDPGLGLRLIYFSYDVKMKEKGDIPEGYSVSREKKERFSLILESASTNQTSMYLCASSTRLAGVHNEQFFGPGTRLTVL.